This TCR beta chain is drawn from a study of OX40 agonist ivuxolimab in advanced cancers. Study background: Two cutaneous melanoma patients and one hepatocellular carcinoma patient, three in all, had partial responses. General study findings and limits: Researchers did not establish what antigens the expanded peripheral T cells target.

V was cut by 0 bases and J by 2 bases, with 9 bases left in between. This CDR3 comprises 14 residues. CDR1 is SGHNT and CDR2 is YYREEE in the germline V gene (reference sequence). Using immunoSEQ multiplex PCR, the repertoire was profiled, and TCRdb retains in-frame clones only, with some absent. Of 100,000 or so clones listed, around nine tenths are singletons. With respect to this clone: Its specificity is unknown. This CDR3 is also generated by other DNA sequences in the sample.

The rearrangement uses TRBV5-4 and TRBJ2-7; tentative D call: TRBD2 (6 bases). Sequenced material: CD4+ or CD8+ T cells sorted from blood, taken in a trial of the OX40 agonist ivuxolimab. The source is an adult with an advanced solid tumor such as melanoma, head and neck, liver or kidney cancer. CDR3 sequence: CASSLGGGTYEQYF. CDR3 sequence (DNA): TGTGCCAGCAGCTTGGGGGGCGGGACCTACGAGCAGTACTTC.